These T cell receptor beta chains were read from a single sample in a study of blood T cell repertoires in COVID-19. Using immunoSEQ multiplex PCR, the repertoire was profiled, and TCRdb retains in-frame clones only, with some absent. The top ten clones hold around 12% of a sample with roughly 440,000 clones, approximately 88% of them seen once. Sequenced material: peripheral blood. All receptors come from a woman aged 50 to 60 with COVID-19, enrolled during active disease. Each CDR3 is given with its conserved first and last residue. D genes are given only for firm matches. The size field is filled for only some rows; it gives once, few, many or a size class.

d_gene: NA; abundance: NA; v_gene: TRBV7-2; j_gene: TRBJ1-2; CDR3nt: TGTGCCAGCAGCTTATCACTAACTATTGGCTACACCTTC; CDR3aa: CASSLSLTIGYTF
d_gene: NA; abundance: NA; v_gene: TRBV7-2; j_gene: TRBJ2-1; CDR3nt: TGTGCCAGCAGCTCCTCCCCCGGGACTTCTGCGGGCTATGAGCAGTTCTTC; CDR3aa: CASSSSPGTSAGYEQFF
d_gene: NA; abundance: NA; v_gene: TRBV2; j_gene: TRBJ2-5; CDR3nt: TGTGCCACCCTGGGGGGAGAGACCCAGTACTTC; CDR3aa: CATLGGETQYF
d_gene: NA; abundance: NA; v_gene: TRBV7-2; j_gene: TRBJ1-2; CDR3nt: TGTGCCAGCAGCTTAACCAGGGGTTATGGCTACACCTTC; CDR3aa: CASSLTRGYGYTF
d_gene: TRBD1; abundance: NA; v_gene: TRBV9; j_gene: TRBJ1-4; CDR3nt: TGTGCCAGCAGCGAATTGGGACAGGGGGCGGACGTGGGTGAAAAACTGTTTTTT; CDR3aa: CASSELGQGADVGEKLFF
d_gene: NA; abundance: once; v_gene: TRBV3-1/TRBV3-2; j_gene: TRBJ1-2; CDR3nt: TGTGCCAGCAGCCAATTCAGCGGGGGCCTCACCTTC; CDR3aa: CASSQFSGGLTF
d_gene: TRBD2; abundance: NA; v_gene: TRBV3-1/TRBV3-2; j_gene: TRBJ2-7; CDR3nt: TGTGCCAGCAGCCGCCGACTAGCGGGGGCCCTATACGAGCAGTACTTC; CDR3aa: CASSRRLAGALYEQYF
d_gene: NA; abundance: NA; v_gene: TRBV13; j_gene: TRBJ1-1; CDR3nt: TGTGCCAGCAGCTTCCGGGAACTTGAAGCTTTCTTT; CDR3aa: CASSFRELEAFF
d_gene: TRBD1; abundance: NA; v_gene: TRBV5-1; j_gene: TRBJ2-7; CDR3nt: TGCGCCAGCAGCTTGGACAGGGGGACGGACGAGCAGTACTTC; CDR3aa: CASSLDRGTDEQYF
d_gene: NA; abundance: once; v_gene: TRBV6-6; j_gene: TRBJ1-2; CDR3nt: TGTGCCAGCAGTTACAAGGGAGGCTACTATGGCTACACCTTC; CDR3aa: CASSYKGGYYGYTF
d_gene: NA; abundance: NA; v_gene: TRBV9; j_gene: TRBJ1-3; CDR3nt: TGTGCCAGCAGCATGAGACAACAGGGTTCTGGAAACACCATATATTTT; CDR3aa: CASSMRQQGSGNTIYF
d_gene: NA; abundance: NA; v_gene: TRBV24-1; j_gene: TRBJ2-7; CDR3nt: TGTGCCACCTCCCCCCCCGACAGGCCCTACGAGCAGTACTTC; CDR3aa: CATSPPDRPYEQYF
d_gene: NA; abundance: few; v_gene: TRBV4-1; j_gene: TRBJ1-5; CDR3nt: TGCGCCAGCAGCCCCTACGGGAGAAATGTAAATCAGCCCCAGCATTTT; CDR3aa: CASSPYGRNVNQPQHF
d_gene: TRBD2; abundance: NA; v_gene: TRBV27; j_gene: TRBJ2-2; CDR3nt: TGTGCCAGCAGAGCGGGGGGCACCGGGGAGCTGTTTTTT; CDR3aa: CASRAGGTGELFF
d_gene: NA; abundance: NA; v_gene: TRBV9; j_gene: TRBJ1-4; CDR3nt: TGTGCCAGCAGTTCGACCGGGATTCTTAATGAAAAACTGTTTTTT; CDR3aa: CASSSTGILNEKLFF
d_gene: NA; abundance: NA; v_gene: TRBV5-5; j_gene: TRBJ1-4; CDR3nt: TGTGCCAGCAGCCTTAGGGTTACGGGGGAAAAACTGTTTTTT; CDR3aa: CASSLRVTGEKLFF
d_gene: NA; abundance: NA; v_gene: TRBV3-1/TRBV3-2; j_gene: TRBJ2-5; CDR3nt: TGTGCCAGCAGCCCCCACGGAGAGACCCAGTACTTC; CDR3aa: CASSPHGETQYF
d_gene: TRBD2; abundance: NA; v_gene: TRBV18; j_gene: TRBJ2-1; CDR3nt: TGTGCCAGCTCACTGACCAGCGGGGACTACAATGAGCAGTTCTTC; CDR3aa: CASSLTSGDYNEQFF
d_gene: TRBD1; abundance: NA; v_gene: TRBV27; j_gene: TRBJ1-2; CDR3nt: TGTGCCAGCAGCCCCCTAACAGGGGTTGGTGCTGGCTACACCTTC; CDR3aa: CASSPLTGVGAGYTF
d_gene: NA; abundance: once; v_gene: TRBV6-5; j_gene: TRBJ2-3; CDR3nt: TGTGCCAGCAGTTCGTATGGGAGGGGGGGATATACGCAGTATTTT; CDR3aa: CASSSYGRGGYTQYF